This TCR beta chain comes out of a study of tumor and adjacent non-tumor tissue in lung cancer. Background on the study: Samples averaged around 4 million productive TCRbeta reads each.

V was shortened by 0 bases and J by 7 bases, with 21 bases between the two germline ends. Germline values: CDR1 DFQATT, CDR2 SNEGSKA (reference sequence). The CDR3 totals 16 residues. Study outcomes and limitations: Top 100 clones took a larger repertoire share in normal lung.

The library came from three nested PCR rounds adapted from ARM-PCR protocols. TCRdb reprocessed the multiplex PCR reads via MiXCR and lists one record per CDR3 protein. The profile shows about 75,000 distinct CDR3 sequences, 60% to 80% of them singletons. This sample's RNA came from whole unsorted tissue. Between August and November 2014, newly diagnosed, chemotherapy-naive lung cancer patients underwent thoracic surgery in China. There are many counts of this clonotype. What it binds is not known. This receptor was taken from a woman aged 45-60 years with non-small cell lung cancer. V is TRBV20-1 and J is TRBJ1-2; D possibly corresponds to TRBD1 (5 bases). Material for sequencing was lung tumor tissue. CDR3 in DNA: TGCAGTGCTAGAGATGGAGCAGGGCCGTTGGGTCTTGGCTACACCTTC. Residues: CSARDGAGPLGLGYTF.